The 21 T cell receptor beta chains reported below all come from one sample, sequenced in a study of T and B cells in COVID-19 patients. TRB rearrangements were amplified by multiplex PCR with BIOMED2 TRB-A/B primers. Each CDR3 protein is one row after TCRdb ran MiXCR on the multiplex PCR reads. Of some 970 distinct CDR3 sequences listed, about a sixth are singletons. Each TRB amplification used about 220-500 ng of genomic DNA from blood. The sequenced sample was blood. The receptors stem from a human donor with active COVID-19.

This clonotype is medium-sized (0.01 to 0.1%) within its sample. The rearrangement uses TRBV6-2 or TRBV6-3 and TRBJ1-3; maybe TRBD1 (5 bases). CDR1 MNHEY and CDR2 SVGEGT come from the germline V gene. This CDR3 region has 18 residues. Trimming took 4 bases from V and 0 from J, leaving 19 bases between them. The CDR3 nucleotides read TGTGCCAGCAGTTGGGGGGGGGTTCTGGGGTTCTCTGGAAACACCATATATTTT. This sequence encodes CASSWGGVLGFSGNTIYF.

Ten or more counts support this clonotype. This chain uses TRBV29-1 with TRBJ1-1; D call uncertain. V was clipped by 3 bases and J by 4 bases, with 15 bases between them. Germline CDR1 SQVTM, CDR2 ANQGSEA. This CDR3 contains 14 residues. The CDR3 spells CSVDPDGKVTEAFF. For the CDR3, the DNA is TGCAGCGTTGACCCGGACGGGAAGGTCACTGAAGCTTTCTTT.

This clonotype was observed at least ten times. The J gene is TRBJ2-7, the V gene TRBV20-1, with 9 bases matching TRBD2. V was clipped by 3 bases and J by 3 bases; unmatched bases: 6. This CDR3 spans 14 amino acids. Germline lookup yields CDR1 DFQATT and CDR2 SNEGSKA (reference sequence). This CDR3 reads CSARPIAGVYEQYF. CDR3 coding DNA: TGCAGTGCTAGGCCGATAGCGGGGGTCTACGAGCAGTACTTC.

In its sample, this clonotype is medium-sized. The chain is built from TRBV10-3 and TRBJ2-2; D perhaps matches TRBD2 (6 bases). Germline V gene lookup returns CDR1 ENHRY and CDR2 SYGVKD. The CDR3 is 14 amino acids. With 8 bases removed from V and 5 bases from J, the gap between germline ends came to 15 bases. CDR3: CAIRRAGGTGELFF. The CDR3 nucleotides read TGTGCCATCCGGCGGGCAGGAGGGACCGGGGAGCTGTTTTTT.

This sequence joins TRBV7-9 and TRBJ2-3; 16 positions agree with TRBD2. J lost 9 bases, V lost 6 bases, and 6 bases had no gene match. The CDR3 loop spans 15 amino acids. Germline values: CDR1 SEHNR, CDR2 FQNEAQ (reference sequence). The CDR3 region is CASRDGTSGGGTQYF. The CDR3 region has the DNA TGTGCCAGCAGAGACGGGACTAGCGGGGGGGGCACGCAGTATTTT.

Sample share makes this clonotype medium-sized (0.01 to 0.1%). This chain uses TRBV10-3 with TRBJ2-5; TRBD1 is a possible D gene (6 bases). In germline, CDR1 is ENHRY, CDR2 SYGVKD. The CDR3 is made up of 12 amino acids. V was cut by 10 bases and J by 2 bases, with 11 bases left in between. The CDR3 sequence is CATQGGQETQYF. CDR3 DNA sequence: TGTGCCACACAGGGTGGGCAAGAGACCCAGTACTTC.

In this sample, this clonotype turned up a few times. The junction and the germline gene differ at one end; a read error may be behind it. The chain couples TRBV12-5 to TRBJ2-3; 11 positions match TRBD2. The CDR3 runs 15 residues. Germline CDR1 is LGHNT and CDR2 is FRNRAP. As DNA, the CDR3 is TGTGCTAGTGCTTTGGGCACTAGCGGGGGAGATACGCAGTATTTT. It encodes CASALGTSGGDTQYF.

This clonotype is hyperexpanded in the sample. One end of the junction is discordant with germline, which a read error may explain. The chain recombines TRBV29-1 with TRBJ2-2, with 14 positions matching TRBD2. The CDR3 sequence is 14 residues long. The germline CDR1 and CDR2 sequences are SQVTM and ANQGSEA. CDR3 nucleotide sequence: TGCAGCGCCTCACCCCAGACTAGCGGGGGGGAACTGTTTTTT. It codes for CSASPQTSGGELFF.

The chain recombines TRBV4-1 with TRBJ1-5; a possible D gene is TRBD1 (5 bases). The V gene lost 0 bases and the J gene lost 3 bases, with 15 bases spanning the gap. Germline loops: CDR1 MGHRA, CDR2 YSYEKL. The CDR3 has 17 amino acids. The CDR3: CASSQDRGVGDNQPQHF. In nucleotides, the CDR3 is TGCGCCAGCAGCCAAGATAGGGGTGTAGGGGACAATCAGCCCCAGCATTTT.

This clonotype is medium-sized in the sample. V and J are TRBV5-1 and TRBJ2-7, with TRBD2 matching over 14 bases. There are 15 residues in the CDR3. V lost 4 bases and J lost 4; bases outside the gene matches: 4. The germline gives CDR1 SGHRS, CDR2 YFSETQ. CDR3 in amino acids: CASSLTSGGGYEQYF. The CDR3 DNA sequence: TGCGCCAGCAGCCTGACTAGCGGGGGGGGTTACGAGCAGTACTTC. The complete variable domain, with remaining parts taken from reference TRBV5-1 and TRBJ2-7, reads KAGVTQTPRYLIKTRGQQVTLSCSPISGHRSVSWYQQTPGQGLQFLFEYFSETQRNKGNFPGRFSGRQFSNSRSEMNVSTLELGDSALYLCASSLTSGGGYEQYFGPGTRLTVT.

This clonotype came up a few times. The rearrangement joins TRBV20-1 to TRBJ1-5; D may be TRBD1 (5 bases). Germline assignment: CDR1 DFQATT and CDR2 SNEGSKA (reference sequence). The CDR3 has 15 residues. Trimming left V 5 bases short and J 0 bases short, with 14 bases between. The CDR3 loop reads CSAPVLGDSNQPQHF. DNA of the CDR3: TGCAGTGCTCCGGTGCTAGGGGATAGCAATCAGCCCCAGCATTTT.

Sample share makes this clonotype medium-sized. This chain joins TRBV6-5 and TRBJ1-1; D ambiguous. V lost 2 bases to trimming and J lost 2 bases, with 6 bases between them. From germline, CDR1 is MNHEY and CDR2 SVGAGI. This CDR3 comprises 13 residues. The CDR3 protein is CASSYVPNTEAFF. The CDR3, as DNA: TGTGCCAGCAGTTACGTCCCTAACACTGAAGCTTTCTTT.

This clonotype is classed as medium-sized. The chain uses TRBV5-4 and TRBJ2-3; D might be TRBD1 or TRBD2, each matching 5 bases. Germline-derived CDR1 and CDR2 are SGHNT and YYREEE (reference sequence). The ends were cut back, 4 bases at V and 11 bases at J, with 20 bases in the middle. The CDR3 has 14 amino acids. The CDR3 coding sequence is TGTGCCAGCAGCCCCGACGGGGCTGCCGGAGGGCAGTATTTT. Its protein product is CASSPDGAAGGQYF.

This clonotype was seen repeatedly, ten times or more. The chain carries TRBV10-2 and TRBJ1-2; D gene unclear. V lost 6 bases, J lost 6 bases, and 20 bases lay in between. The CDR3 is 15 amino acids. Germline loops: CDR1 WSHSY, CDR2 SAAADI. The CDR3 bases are TGCGCCAGCAGCGAGGAGACGGAGCTACTAAATGGCTACACCTTC. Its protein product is CASSEETELLNGYTF.

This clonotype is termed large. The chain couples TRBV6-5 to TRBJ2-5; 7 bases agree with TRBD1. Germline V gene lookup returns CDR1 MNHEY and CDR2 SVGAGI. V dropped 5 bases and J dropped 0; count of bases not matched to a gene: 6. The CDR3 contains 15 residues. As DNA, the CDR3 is TGTGCCAGCAGTCAACTACAGGGGTACCAAGAGACCCAGTACTTC. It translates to CASSQLQGYQETQYF.

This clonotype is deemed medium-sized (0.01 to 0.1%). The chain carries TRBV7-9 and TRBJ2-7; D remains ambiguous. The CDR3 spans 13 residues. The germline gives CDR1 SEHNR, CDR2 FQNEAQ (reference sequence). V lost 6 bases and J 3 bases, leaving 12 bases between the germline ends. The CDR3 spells CASRAGASYEQYF. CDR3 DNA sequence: TGTGCCAGCAGAGCTGGAGCTAGCTACGAGCAGTACTTC.

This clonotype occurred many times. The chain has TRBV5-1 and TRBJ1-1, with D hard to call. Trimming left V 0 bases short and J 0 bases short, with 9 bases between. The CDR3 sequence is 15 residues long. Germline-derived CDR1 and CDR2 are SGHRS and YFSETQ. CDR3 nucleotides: TGCGCCAGCAGCTTGGAGGCAGCCTTGAACACTGAAGCTTTCTTT. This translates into CASSLEAALNTEAFF.

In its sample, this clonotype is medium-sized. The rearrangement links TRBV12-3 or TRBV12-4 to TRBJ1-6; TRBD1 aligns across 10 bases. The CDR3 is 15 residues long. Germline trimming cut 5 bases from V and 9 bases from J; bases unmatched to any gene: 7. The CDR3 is CASSPRQGASSPLHF. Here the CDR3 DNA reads TGTGCCAGCAGTCCCCGACAGGGGGCGAGTTCACCCCTCCACTTT.

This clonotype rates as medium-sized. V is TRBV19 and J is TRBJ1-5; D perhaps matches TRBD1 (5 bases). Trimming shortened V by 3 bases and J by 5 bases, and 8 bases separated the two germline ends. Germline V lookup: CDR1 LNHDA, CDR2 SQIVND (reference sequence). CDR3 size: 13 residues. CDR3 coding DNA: TGTGCCAGTAGTATGCAGGGCCATCAGCCCCAGCATTTT. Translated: CASSMQGHQPQHF.

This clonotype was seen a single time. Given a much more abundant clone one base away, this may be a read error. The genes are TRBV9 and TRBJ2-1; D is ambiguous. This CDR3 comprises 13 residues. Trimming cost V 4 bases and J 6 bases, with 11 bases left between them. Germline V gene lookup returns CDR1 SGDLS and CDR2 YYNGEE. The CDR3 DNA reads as TGTGCCAGCAGCCTTTCTAGTTTCAATGAGCAGTTCTTC. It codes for CASSLSSFNEQFF.

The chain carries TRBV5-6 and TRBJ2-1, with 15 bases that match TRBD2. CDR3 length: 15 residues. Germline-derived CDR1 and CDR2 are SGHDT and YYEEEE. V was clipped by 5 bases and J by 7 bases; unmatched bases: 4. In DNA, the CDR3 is TGTGCCAGCAGGCTGGGACTAGCGGGGGGAAATGAGCAGTTCTTC. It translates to CASRLGLAGGNEQFF.